One and the same sample provided the 16 T cell receptor beta chains below, sequenced in a study of blood T cells in healthy people across ages. Through a sample-barcoded 5' primer and a J-beta primer mix, a second PCR was run for roughly 7 to 11 cycles. Each CDR3 protein is one row after TCRdb ran MiXCR on the 5' RACE reads. The table lists approximately 830,000 distinct CDR3 sequences, approximately 65% of them singletons. The sample consisted of blood. The receptors were sampled from a man in his thirties or forties in good health.

This clonotype was counted only a few times. The chain joins TRBV29-1 to TRBJ2-3; tentative D call: TRBD1 (5 bases). There are 14 residues in the CDR3. Between the trimmed V and J ends, which lost 6 bases and 1 base, there was a span of 14 bases. Germline V gene data show CDR1 as SQVTM and CDR2 as ANQGSEA. The CDR3 loop reads CSVLPGHRTDTQYF. Written as DNA, the CDR3 is TGCAGCGTCCTCCCTGGACACCGCACAGATACGCAGTATTTT.

The gene calls are TRBV29-1 and TRBJ2-1; 7 nucleotides match TRBD1. After removal of 7 bases from V and 11 bases from J, the junction contained 14 bases not matched to a gene. The germline gives CDR1 SQVTM, CDR2 ANQGSEA. The length of the CDR3 is 13 residues. Here the CDR3 DNA reads TGCAGCGGACAGGGATCAGGATCAACAAAGCAGTTCTTC. It translates to CSGQGSGSTKQFF.

This chain uses TRBV6-2 or TRBV6-3 with TRBJ2-1; D ambiguous. Germline V gene sequence: CDR1 MNHEY, CDR2 SVGEGT. This CDR3 has 16 amino acids. Trimming stripped 0 bases from V and 7 bases from J, with 16 bases between. The CDR3 here is CASSYSTRSDTNEQFF. The DNA of the CDR3 is TGTGCCAGCAGTTACTCGACCAGGAGTGATACGAATGAGCAGTTCTTC.

The gene calls are TRBV5-1 and TRBJ2-3; 11 nucleotides match TRBD2. Trimming cost V 1 base and J 4 bases; bases outside gene matches: 5. CDR1 SGHRS and CDR2 YFSETQ come from the germline V gene. There are 16 residues in the CDR3. CDR3 DNA sequence: TGCGCCAGCAGCTTGACTAGCGGGGGATCTCCAGATACGCAGTATTTT. Its protein product is CASSLTSGGSPDTQYF.

This clonotype was found a few times. J is TRBJ1-2 and V is TRBV25-1, with 8 bases matching TRBD1. V was clipped by 3 bases and J by 7 bases; unmatched bases: 7. The CDR3 is 14 residues long. The germline V gene has CDR1 MGHDK and CDR2 SYGVNS. Here the CDR3 reads CASSESGGGSGYTF. The CDR3 coding sequence is TGTGCCAGCAGTGAGTCAGGGGGCGGCTCTGGCTACACCTTC.

The chain recombines TRBV11-3 with TRBJ2-1; 11 positions match TRBD2. Looked up from germline, CDR1 is SGHNT and CDR2 is YENEEA. The CDR3 spans 16 residues. J lost 4 bases, V lost 7 bases, and 9 bases had no gene match. This CDR3 is CASTRISGGAYNEQFF. As DNA, the CDR3 is TGTGCCAGCACCCGTATTAGCGGGGGGGCGTACAATGAGCAGTTCTTC. Full variable domain (remainder filled in from reference TRBV11-3 and TRBJ2-1): EAGVVQSPRYKIIEKKQPVAFWCNPISGHNTLYWYLQNLGQGPELLIRYENEEAVDDSQLPKDRFSAERLKGVDSTLKIQPAELGDSAVYLCASTRISGGAYNEQFFGPGTRLTVL.

This clonotype showed up just a few times. V gene TRBV11-2 combines with J gene TRBJ2-3; maybe TRBD2 (6 bases). V lost 6 bases, J lost 4 bases, and 17 bases lay in between. This CDR3 contains 15 residues. Germline CDR1 reads SGHAT; CDR2 reads FQNNGV. CDR3 residues: CASSPRGGVADTQYF. CDR3 nucleotide sequence: TGTGCCAGCAGTCCGAGGGGCGGGGTAGCAGATACGCAGTATTTT.

CDR3 sequence (DNA): TGTGCCAGCAGTCGCGGACAGGGCCAAACAAACTCCTACGAGCAGTACTTC. It yields the protein CASSRGQGQTNSYEQYF. The rearrangement uses TRBV28 and TRBJ2-7, with 8 bases aligning to TRBD1. The junction had 12 bases not matched to a gene; V was cut back by 5 bases and J by 0 bases. The length of the CDR3 is 17 residues. Germline V gene data show CDR1 as MDHEN and CDR2 as SYDVKM.

This clonotype has only a few counts. The chain's CDR3 is CATSREGAGRPDTQYF. The DNA of the CDR3 is TGTGCCACCAGCAGAGAAGGGGCAGGTCGCCCAGATACGCAGTATTTT. This chain uses TRBV15 with TRBJ2-3, with a possible D match to TRBD1 (5 bases). Germline CDR1 is LNHNV and CDR2 is YYDKDF (reference sequence). The ends were cut back, 0 bases at V and 4 bases at J, with 14 bases in the middle. The CDR3 sequence is 16 residues long.

Concerning this clonotype itself: The junction does not match germline at one end; this may be a read error. This chain joins TRBV5-1 and TRBJ2-3; possibly TRBD2 for D (7 bases). This CDR3 is built from 21 residues. In germline, CDR1 is SGHRS, CDR2 YFSETQ. This chain's CDR3 is CASSLPAGDLGLADPTNTQYF. CDR3 DNA: TGCGCCAGCAGCTTGCCGGCAGGGGACCTAGGCCTAGCGGACCCCACAAATACGCAGTATTTT.

The chain employs TRBV2 and TRBJ1-4, with TRBD1 as a possible D gene (5 bases). The V and J ends lost 10 bases and 3 bases respectively, with 18 bases between them. The germline CDR1 and CDR2 sequences are SNHLY and FYNNEI. The CDR3 has 15 residues. The CDR3 nucleotides read TGTGCCACCACCAGGGACTCTGGAGCTAATGAAAAACTGTTTTTT. Its protein product is CATTRDSGANEKLFF.

This clonotype appeared many times. J is TRBJ1-5 and V is TRBV12-3 or TRBV12-4; no clear D. CDR3 length equals 13 residues. V lost 8 bases and J 3 bases, leaving 11 bases between the germline ends. The CDR3 bases are TGTGCCAGCCAGTGGGGATCCAATCAGCCCCAGCATTTT. This encodes CASQWGSNQPQHF.

The sample holds one count of this clonotype. The genes are TRBV5-1 and TRBJ1-4; D remains ambiguous. Trimming removed 0 bases from V and 2 bases from J, with 11 bases in between. CDR1 and CDR2 (germline): SGHRS, YFSETQ. The CDR3 sequence is 16 residues long. The CDR3 DNA follows: TGCGCCAGCAGCTTGGGGCAGGCGTCGACTAATGAAAAACTGTTTTTT. Translation: CASSLGQASTNEKLFF.

This clonotype was counted only a few times. The gene calls are TRBV7-3 and TRBJ1-5; D is uncertain. Germline lookup yields CDR1 SGHTA and CDR2 FQGTGA. The CDR3 spans 13 residues. Deletions cut 5 bases from V and 4 bases from J, with 9 bases between. The CDR3 region is CASSPTHNQPQHF. The CDR3 DNA is TGTGCCAGCAGCCCAACCCATAATCAGCCCCAGCATTTT.

In regard to this clonotype: The germline gene is not matched at one end of the junction; a read error may be the cause. This chain links TRBV7-2 with TRBJ2-1; perhaps TRBD2 as D (6 bases). CDR3 length: 16 residues. Germline CDR1 SGHTA, CDR2 FQGNSA. CDR3 bases: TGTGCCGGCAGCTTAGCGCTCAGCGGGCCGATCAATGAGCAGTTCTTC. Translated, it gives CAGSLALSGPINEQFF.

Concerning this clonotype: An end of the junction does not agree with germline; a read error may underlie this. The chain links TRBV7-2 to TRBJ2-2, with 9 bases matching TRBD2. The CDR3 has 15 amino acids. The V gene's germline CDR1 is SGHTA and CDR2 FQGNSA. The CDR3 coding sequence is TGTGCCAGCAGCTTCTGGGGCGGGGGGGCCGGTGAGCTGTTTTTT. Amino acids: CASSFWGGGAGELFF. Complete variable domain (other parts from reference TRBV7-2 and TRBJ2-2): GAGVSQSPSNKVTEKGKDVELRCDPISGHTALYWYRQSLGQGLEFLIYFQGNSAPDKSGLPSDRFSAERTGGSVSTLTIQRTQQEDSAVYLCASSFWGGGAGELFFGEGSRLTVL.